The clone carrying this TCR beta chain showed up just a few times. Antigen unknown. Assay used: immunoSEQ multiplex PCR; TCRdb lists only in-frame clones, some missing. The profile shows more than 85,000 clones, 88% of them singletons. The sample originates from a study of T cell responses to AZD1222 COVID-19 vaccine. About the study: Pooling was applied to second doses at about 4 or about 12 weeks.

General study results and limits: White British donors predominated, females outnumbered males, and clonal diversity was possibly underestimated. Baseline testing showed seropositivity in only a handful of AZD1222 recipients. Repertoires were obtained only post-peak T cell response.

With 6 bases removed from V and 1 base from J, the gap between germline ends came to 12 bases. The germline V gene encodes CDR1 MDHEN and CDR2 SYDVKM. The CDR3 runs 14 residues. The V call is TRBV28, the J call TRBJ1-1; D not certain. The starting material was peripheral blood, obtained on day 0 of AZD1222 vaccination. The origin of this receptor is an adult in good health. The CDR3 is CASSQPFTNTEAFF. The CDR3 region has the DNA TGTGCCAGCAGCCAACCCTTCACGAACACTGAAGCTTTCTTT.